This T cell receptor beta chain was recovered during a study of blood T cell repertoires in COVID-19. As for the study in general: Acute and convalescent COVID-19 specimens originated in the United States, Italy and Spain. T cells, B-cell-depleted T cells, or PBMCs supplied cDNA or gDNA.

In the original processing: Using reference gene primer amplification, nucleated cell counts were estimated. Profiled with immunoSEQ multiplex PCR; TCRdb holds only in-frame clones, not every one. The V and J calls and clone size were taken over from that table, and D and trimming were inferred from the DNA. The sample lists under 150,000 clones; about 85% were seen once. The CDR3 has 13 residues. J gave up 3 bases and V 7 bases, and 2 bases lay outside the gene matches. Germline V lookup: CDR1 SQVTM, CDR2 ANQGSEA. The chain links TRBV29-1 to TRBJ2-1, with 11 positions matching TRBD2. The clonotype originates from a human donor in a cohort sampled during active COVID-19. The specimen sequenced was peripheral blood. The CDR3 DNA follows: TGCAGCGCTGGGACTAGCGGCTACAATGAGCAGTTCTTC. It encodes CSAGTSGYNEQFF.